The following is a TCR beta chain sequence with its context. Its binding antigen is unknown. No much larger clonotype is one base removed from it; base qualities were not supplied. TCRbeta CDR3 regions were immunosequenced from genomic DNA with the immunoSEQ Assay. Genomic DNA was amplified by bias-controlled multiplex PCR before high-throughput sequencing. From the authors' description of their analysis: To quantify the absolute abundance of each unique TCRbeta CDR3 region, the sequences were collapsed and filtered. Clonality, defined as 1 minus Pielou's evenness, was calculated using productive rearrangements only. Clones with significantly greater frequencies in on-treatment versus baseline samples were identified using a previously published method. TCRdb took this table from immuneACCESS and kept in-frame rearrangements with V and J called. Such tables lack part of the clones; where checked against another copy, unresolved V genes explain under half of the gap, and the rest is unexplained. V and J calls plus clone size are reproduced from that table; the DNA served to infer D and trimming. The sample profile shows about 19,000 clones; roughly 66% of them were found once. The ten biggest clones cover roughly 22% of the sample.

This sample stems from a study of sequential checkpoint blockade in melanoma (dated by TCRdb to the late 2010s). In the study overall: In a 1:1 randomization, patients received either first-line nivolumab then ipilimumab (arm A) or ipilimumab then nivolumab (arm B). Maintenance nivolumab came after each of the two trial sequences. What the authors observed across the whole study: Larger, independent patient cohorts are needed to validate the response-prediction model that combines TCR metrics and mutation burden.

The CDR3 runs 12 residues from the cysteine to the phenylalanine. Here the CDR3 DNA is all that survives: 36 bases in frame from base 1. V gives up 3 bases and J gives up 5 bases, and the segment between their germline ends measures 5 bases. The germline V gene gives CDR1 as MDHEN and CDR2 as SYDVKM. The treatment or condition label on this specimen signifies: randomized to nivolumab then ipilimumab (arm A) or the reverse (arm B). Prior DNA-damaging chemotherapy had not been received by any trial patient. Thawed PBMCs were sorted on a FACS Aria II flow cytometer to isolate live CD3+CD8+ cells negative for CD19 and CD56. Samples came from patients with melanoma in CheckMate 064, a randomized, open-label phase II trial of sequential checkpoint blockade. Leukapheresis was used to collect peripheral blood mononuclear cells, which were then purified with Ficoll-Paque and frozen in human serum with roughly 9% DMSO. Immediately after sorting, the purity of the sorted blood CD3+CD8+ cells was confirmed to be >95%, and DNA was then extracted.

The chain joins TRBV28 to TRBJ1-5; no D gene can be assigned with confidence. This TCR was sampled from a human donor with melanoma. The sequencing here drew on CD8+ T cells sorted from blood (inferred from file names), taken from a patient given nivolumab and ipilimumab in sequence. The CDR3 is CASSFRHQPQHF. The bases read TGTGCCAGCAGTTTCCGTCATCAGCCCCAGCATTTT.